This T cell receptor (beta chain) was retrieved from a study of cytomegalovirus exposure and HLA in healthy donors. On this clone: The antigen is unknown.

This PCR relied on a set of 60 Vbeta primers and 13 Jbeta primers. TCRdb keeps only in-frame clones here, not all; method: immunoSEQ multiplex PCR. Of approximately 95,000 clones listed, around 72% are singletons. V dropped 0 bases and J dropped 2 bases, with 5 bases sitting between them. The CDR3 runs 14 residues. The germline gives CDR1 SGDLS, CDR2 YYNGEE. Study-level results: Later, TCR association rates were found to vary by HLA locus, highest for DRB1 and lowest for HLA-C.

This chain links TRBV9 with TRBJ1-4; D might be TRBD1 (5 bases). Sequencing was carried out using PBMCs. The sequence derives from a man younger than 35 in good health and CMV-seropositive. The CDR3 bases are TGTGCCAGCAGCGTAGAGGGGACTAATGAAAAACTGTTTTTT. It encodes CASSVEGTNEKLFF.